The clone carrying this T cell receptor beta chain turned up a few times. Antigen specificity is unknown. The data were taken from a study of blood T cells in healthy people across ages. Study findings and constraints: Older age coincided with a roughly linear decline in TCR beta diversity per million T cells. Fewer expanded clones and more diversity marked long-lived versus aged donors. Unsorted PBMCs ruled out conclusive naive versus antigen-experienced comparison.

The extraction recovered at least 6 micrograms of total RNA per sample. A second PCR, run for roughly 7 to 12 cycles, used a sample-barcoded 5' primer plus a J-beta primer mix. TCRdb processed the 5' RACE reads anew with MiXCR; each CDR3 protein has one entry. The sample holds about 650,000 distinct CDR3 sequences, 45% to 60% seen once. V shed 6 bases and J shed 8 bases, with 20 bases lying between them. Per germline, CDR1 ENHRY and CDR2 SYGVKD. There are 15 residues in the CDR3. The sequence was obtained from an elderly woman in good health. Sequencing was done on a sample of blood. This rearrangement joins TRBV10-3 to TRBJ2-1; D is ambiguous. The CDR3 is CAISRSPGKTDEQFF. The CDR3 nucleotides read TGTGCCATCAGCCGTAGCCCGGGCAAGACGGATGAGCAGTTCTTC.